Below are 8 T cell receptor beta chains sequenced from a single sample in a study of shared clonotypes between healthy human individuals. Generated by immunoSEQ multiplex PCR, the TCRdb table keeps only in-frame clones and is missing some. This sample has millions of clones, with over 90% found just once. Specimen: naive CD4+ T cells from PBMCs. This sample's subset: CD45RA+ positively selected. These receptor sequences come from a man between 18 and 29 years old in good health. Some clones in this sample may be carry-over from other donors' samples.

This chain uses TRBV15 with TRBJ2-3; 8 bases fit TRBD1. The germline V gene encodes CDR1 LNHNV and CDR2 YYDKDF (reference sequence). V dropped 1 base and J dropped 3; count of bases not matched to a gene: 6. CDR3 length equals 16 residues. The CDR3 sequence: CATSRGPGGFTDTQYF. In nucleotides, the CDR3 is TGTGCCACCAGCAGAGGCCCAGGGGGCTTTACAGATACGCAGTATTTT.

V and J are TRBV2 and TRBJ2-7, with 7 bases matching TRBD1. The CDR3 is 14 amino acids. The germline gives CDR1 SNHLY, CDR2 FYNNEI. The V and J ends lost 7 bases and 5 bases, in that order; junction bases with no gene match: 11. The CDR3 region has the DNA TGTGCCAGCACTGGCCCAGACAGGGTCAACGAGCAGTACTTC. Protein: CASTGPDRVNEQYF.

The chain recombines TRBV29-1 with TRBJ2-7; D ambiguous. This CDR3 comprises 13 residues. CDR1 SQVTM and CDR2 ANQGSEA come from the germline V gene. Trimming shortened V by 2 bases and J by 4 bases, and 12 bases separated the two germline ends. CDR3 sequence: CSVERAEDYEQYF. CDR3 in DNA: TGCAGCGTTGAAAGGGCAGAAGATTACGAGCAGTACTTC.

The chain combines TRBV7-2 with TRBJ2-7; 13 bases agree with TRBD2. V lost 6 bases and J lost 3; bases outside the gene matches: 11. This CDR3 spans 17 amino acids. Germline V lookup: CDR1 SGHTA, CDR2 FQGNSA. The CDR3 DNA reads TGTGCCAGCAGTCGACAAGGGACTAGCGGGACCTACTACGAGCAGTACTTC. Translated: CASSRQGTSGTYYEQYF.

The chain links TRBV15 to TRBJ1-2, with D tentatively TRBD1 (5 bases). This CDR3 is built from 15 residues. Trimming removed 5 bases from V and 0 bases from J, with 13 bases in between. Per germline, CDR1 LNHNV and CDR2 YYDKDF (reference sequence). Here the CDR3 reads CATSPSGTSNYGYTF. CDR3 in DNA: TGTGCCACCAGCCCGAGCGGGACCTCTAACTATGGCTACACCTTC.

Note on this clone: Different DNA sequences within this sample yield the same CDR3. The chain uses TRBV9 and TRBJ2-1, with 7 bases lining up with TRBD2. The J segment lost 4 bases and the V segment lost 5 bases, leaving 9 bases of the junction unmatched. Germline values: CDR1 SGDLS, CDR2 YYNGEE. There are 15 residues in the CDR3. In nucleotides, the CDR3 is TGTGCCAGCAGAGCCGGGCTAGCGGATTACAATGAGCAGTTCTTC. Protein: CASRAGLADYNEQFF.

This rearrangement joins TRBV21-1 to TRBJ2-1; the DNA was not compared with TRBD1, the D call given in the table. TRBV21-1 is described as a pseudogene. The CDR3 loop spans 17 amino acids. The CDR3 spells CASSKTRTGDSYNEQFF. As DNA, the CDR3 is TGTGCCAGCAGCAAAACCCGGACAGGGGACTCCTACAATGAGCAGTTCTTC.

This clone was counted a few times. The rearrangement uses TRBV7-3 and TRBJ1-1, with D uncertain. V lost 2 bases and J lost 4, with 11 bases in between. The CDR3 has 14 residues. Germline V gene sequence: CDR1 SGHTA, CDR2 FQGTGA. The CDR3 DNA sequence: TGTGCCAGCAGCTTATGGGCTCTCGGCACTGAAGCTTTCTTT. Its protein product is CASSLWALGTEAFF.